These 7 T cell receptor beta chains were all obtained from the same sample, sequenced in a study of shared clonotypes between healthy human individuals. Generated by immunoSEQ multiplex PCR, the TCRdb table keeps only in-frame clones and is missing some. The repertoire holds 2 million to 3 million clones, with roughly nine tenths as singletons. The sample consisted of naive CD4+ T cells sorted from blood. Described subset: CD45RA+ positively selected. The source of these receptors is a man aged 18 to 29 in good health.

The chain recombines TRBV9 with TRBJ2-4, with D possibly being TRBD1 (5 bases). The V gene's germline CDR1 is SGDLS and CDR2 YYNGEE. Trimming removed 0 bases from V and 0 bases from J, with 16 bases in between. This CDR3 is 18 amino acids long. The CDR3, as DNA: TGTGCCAGCAGCGTAGGGGGTGGCAGGACAATAGCCAAAAACATTCAGTACTTC. Protein: CASSVGGGRTIAKNIQYF.

The chain joins TRBV9 to TRBJ2-1; 9 bases map to TRBD2. The CDR3 runs 15 residues. Germline-derived CDR1 and CDR2 are SGDLS and YYNGEE. The V and J ends lost 2 bases and 4 bases, in that order; junction bases with no gene match: 4. CDR3 in amino acids: CASSVSAGGYNEQFF. The CDR3 DNA reads as TGTGCCAGCAGCGTGTCAGCGGGAGGATACAATGAGCAGTTCTTC.

The table lists this clone with a count of one. This chain connects TRBV30 to TRBJ2-3; D may correspond to TRBD1 or TRBD2 (5 bases each). Trimming left V 8 bases short and J 0 bases short, with 18 bases between. Germline CDR1 is GTSNPN and CDR2 is SVGIG (reference sequence). The CDR3 length is 15 residues. CDR3: CAGTGAGFSTDTQYF. CDR3 in DNA: TGTGCCGGGACCGGGGCAGGGTTCAGCACAGATACGCAGTATTTT.

This chain joins TRBV10-3 and TRBJ2-7; D gene uncertain. V was cut by 2 bases and J by 3 bases, with 17 bases left in between. The length of the CDR3 is 16 residues. In germline, CDR1 is ENHRY, CDR2 SYGVKD. CDR3 nucleotides: TGTGCCATCAGTGAGCCCGGCTTCGCAGGAGACTACGAGCAGTACTTC. It specifies CAISEPGFAGDYEQYF.

In nucleotides, the CDR3 is TGTGCCAGCAGTTACTCGAGGGCGGGAGGGCCTTATGAGCAGTTCTTC. Translating gives CASSYSRAGGPYEQFF. The chain combines TRBV6-6 with TRBJ2-1; 9 bases are shared with TRBD2. The CDR3 consists of 16 residues. Trimming at V came to 0 bases and at J to 8 bases, leaving 8 bases not matched to a gene. The germline V gene encodes CDR1 MNHNY and CDR2 SVGAGI (reference sequence).

This chain uses TRBV28 with TRBJ2-4; D is perhaps TRBD1 (6 bases). The CDR3 totals 16 residues. V lost 2 bases and J lost 3, with 14 bases in between. The V gene's germline CDR1 is MDHEN and CDR2 SYDVKM. The CDR3 protein is CASSLTHRVGKNIQYF. The CDR3 nucleotides read TGTGCCAGCAGTTTAACTCACAGGGTAGGCAAAAACATTCAGTACTTC.

This rearrangement joins TRBV19 to TRBJ1-1; the D is unclear. The V and J ends lost 6 bases and 0 bases respectively, with 8 bases between them. Germline assignment: CDR1 LNHDA and CDR2 SQIVND (reference sequence). CDR3 length equals 13 residues. The CDR3 DNA follows: TGTGCCAGTAGACCATCATTGAACACTGAAGCTTTCTTT. Translated, it gives CASRPSLNTEAFF.